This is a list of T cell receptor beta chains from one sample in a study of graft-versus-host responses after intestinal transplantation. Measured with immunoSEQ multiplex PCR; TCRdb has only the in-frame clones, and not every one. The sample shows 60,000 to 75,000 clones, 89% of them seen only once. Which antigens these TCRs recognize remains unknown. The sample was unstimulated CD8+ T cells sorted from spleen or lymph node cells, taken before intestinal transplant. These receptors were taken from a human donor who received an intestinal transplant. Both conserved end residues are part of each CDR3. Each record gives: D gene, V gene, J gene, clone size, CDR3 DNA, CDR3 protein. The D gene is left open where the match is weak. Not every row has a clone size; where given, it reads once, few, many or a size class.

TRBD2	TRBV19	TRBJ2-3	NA	TGTGCCAGTAGTAGACTAGCGGGAGAAATTTGGGAATCCTCTAGCACAGATACGCAGTATTTT	CASSRLAGEIWESSSTDTQYF
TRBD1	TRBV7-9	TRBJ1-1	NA	TGTGCCAGCAGCCACCAACCGGGACAGGGGGACACTGAAGCTTTCTTT	CASSHQPGQGDTEAFF
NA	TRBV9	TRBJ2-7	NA	TGTGCCAGCAGCGTAGAAATTACTCCTAGGCCCGAGCAGTACTTC	CASSVEITPRPEQYF
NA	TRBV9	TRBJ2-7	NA	TGTGCCAGCAGCGCCCCCTATGGCGAGCAGTACTTC	CASSAPYGEQYF
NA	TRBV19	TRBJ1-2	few	TGTGCCAGTAGTATGACAGTTTCTAACTATGGCTACACCTTC	CASSMTVSNYGYTF
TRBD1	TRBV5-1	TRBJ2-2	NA	TGCGCCAGCAGCTTCAGGACAGGGCCCCCGAACACCGGGGAGCTGTTTTTT	CASSFRTGPPNTGELFF
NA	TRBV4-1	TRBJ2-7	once	TGCGCCAGCAGCCCGACGACGGCAGGCTACGAGCAGTACTTC	CASSPTTAGYEQYF
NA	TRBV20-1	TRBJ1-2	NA	TGCAGTGCCCGGGGGTTCTATGGCTACACCTTC	CSARGFYGYTF
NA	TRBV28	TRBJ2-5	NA	TGTGCCAGCAGTTTAATACGGCCAGGGGAGACCCAGTACTTC	CASSLIRPGETQYF
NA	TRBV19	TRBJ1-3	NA	TGTGCCAGTAGTGACCTCAGGGGAATAAGCTCTGGAAACACCATATATTTT	CASSDLRGISSGNTIYF
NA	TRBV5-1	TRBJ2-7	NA	TGCGCCAGCAGCTTGGACCTACAAGCGGGCGAGCAGTACTTC	CASSLDLQAGEQYF
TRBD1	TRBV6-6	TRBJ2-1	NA	TGTGCCAGCAGTTCCGGGACAGAAGACAATGAGCAGTTCTTC	CASSSGTEDNEQFF
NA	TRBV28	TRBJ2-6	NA	TGTGCCAGCAGCACAGGTTGGGTAGTTTATGCTGGGGCCAACGTCCTGACTTTC	CASSTGWVVYAGANVLTF
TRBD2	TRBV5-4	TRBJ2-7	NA	TGTGCCAGCGGACACCGCCGGGAGGTCGGGTACGAGCAGTACTTC	CASGHRREVGYEQYF
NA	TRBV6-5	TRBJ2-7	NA	TGTGCCAGCAGTTCGAAGGGGGTTTCGATCTCCTACGAGCAGTACTTC	CASSSKGVSISYEQYF
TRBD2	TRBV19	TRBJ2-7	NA	TGTGCCAGTAGTAGCGGGGGGATATACGAGCAGTACTTC	CASSSGGIYEQYF
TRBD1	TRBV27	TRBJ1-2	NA	TGTGCCAGCAGTCTAGGACAGGGGAACTATGGCTACACCTTC	CASSLGQGNYGYTF
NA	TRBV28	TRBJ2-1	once	TGTGCCAGCAGTTCGTGGCGGGGAAGCTCCTACAATGAGCAGTTCTTC	CASSSWRGSSYNEQFF
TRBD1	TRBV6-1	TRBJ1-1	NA	TGTGCCAGCAGGGGACAGGGAGTGGCTTTCTTT	CASRGQGVAFF
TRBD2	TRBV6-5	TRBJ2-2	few	TGTGCCAGCAGTTGGTCTAGCGGGAGGTCCGGGGAGCTGTTTTTT	CASSWSSGRSGELFF
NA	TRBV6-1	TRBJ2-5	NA	TGTGCCAGCAGACTGAGGGTGTCCGTTGAGACCCAGTACTTC	CASRLRVSVETQYF
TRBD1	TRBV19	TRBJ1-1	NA	TGTGCCAGTAGTATTTACGGGACAGCCACTGAAGCTTTCTTT	CASSIYGTATEAFF
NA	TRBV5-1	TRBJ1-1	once	TGCGCCAGCTCCCCCCTAGCTAGAACCCCACAAGCTTTCTTT	CASSPLARTPQAFF
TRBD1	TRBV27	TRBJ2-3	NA	TGTGCCAGCAGTTGGGGGACAGGGGGGGATACGCAGTATTTT	CASSWGTGGDTQYF
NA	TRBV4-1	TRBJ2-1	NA	TGCGCCAGCAGCCAAGAGGATCGGAGCGTTGGTGAGCAGTTCTTC	CASSQEDRSVGEQFF
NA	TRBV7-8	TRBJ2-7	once	TGTGCCAGCAGCTTAGCGGTGACCTATAGCGCTTCACCCCCCTACGAGCAGTACTTC	CASSLAVTYSASPPYEQYF
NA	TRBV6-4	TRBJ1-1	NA	TGTGCCAGCAGTGACTCAGAGAATTCTGAAGCTTTCTTT	CASSDSENSEAFF
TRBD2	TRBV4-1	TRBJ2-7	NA	TGCGCCAGCAGCCAAGAGGGGGGAGGGAACGAGCAGTACTTC	CASSQEGGGNEQYF
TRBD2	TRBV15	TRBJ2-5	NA	TGTGCCACCAGCAGAGCATTGCGGGGGGGCCGGGAGACCCAGTACTTC	CATSRALRGGRETQYF
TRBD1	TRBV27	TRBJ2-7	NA	TGTGCCAGCAGTCCTCGGACAGGGCGGTTTCACTACGAGCAGTACTTC	CASSPRTGRFHYEQYF
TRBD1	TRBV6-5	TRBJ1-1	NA	TGTGCCAGCAGCTGGCGGGACAGCACTGAAGCTTTCTTT	CASSWRDSTEAFF
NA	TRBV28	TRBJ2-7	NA	TGTGCCAGCACCTCCGACTCCTCCTACGAGCAGTACTTC	CASTSDSSYEQYF
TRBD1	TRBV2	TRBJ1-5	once	TGTGCCAGCTCCGCGACAGGGGAGTTCCAGCAGCCCCAGCATTTT	CASSATGEFQQPQHF
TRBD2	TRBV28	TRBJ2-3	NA	TGTGCCAGCAGTTCATACCGGGACTACCCAGATACGCAGTATTTT	CASSSYRDYPDTQYF
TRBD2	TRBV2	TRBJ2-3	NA	TGTGCCAGCCCGGGACTAACTGTAGATACGCAGTATTTT	CASPGLTVDTQYF
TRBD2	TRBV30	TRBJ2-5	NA	TGTGCCTCGGACGGGGTTTGGGCTAGCGGGGGGCTGGATAAGATCGAGACCCAGTACTTC	CASDGVWASGGLDKIETQYF
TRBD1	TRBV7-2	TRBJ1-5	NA	TGTGCCAGCAGCGGGACAGAGTCGGGTCAGCCCCAGCATTTT	CASSGTESGQPQHF
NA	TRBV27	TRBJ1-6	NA	TGTGCCAGGCGTAACGGGAGATATTCACCCCTCCACTTT	CARRNGRYSPLHF
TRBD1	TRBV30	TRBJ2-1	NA	TGTGCCTGCGAGACCCGGGACAGGTACAATGAGCAGTTCTTC	CACETRDRYNEQFF
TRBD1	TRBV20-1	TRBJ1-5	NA	TGCAGTGCTAGCGACAGGGGACAGCATTTT	CSASDRGQHF
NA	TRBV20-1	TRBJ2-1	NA	TGCAGTGCTAGGCGGATTTATGAGCAGTTCTTC	CSARRIYEQFF
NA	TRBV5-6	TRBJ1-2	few	TGTGCCAGCAGCGGGGGGATCCCCTATGGCTACACCTTC	CASSGGIPYGYTF
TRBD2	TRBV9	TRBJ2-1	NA	TGTGCCAGCAGCGGGAGCGGGGGGGCCGTGGATGAGCAGTTCTTC	CASSGSGGAVDEQFF
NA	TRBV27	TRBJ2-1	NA	TGTGCCAGCAGTTTGATCGGGGGTAATAATGAGCAGTTCTTC	CASSLIGGNNEQFF
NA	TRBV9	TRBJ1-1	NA	TGTGCCAGCAGCGTAGCGGACTTCATGAACACTGAAGCTTTCTTT	CASSVADFMNTEAFF
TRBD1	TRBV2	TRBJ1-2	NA	TGTGCCAGCAGTGAAGATAATTTGGGGACAGGCCTGATCTATGGCTACACCTTC	CASSEDNLGTGLIYGYTF
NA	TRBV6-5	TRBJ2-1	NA	TGTGCCAGCAGCCACTCATTGGGGGGTTACAATGAGCAGTTCTTC	CASSHSLGGYNEQFF
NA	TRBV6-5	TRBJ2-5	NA	TGTGCCACCGGGAACAGGGAATTCCAAGAGACCCAGTACTTC	CATGNREFQETQYF
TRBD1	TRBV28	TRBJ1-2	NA	TGTGCCAGCAGTTTATTCGGTCGTCCCTATTATAACAGAAAAGGACAGGCTCCCCTTGGCTACACCTTC	CASSLFGRPYYNRKGQAPLGYTF
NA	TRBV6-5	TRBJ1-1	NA	TGTGCCAGCAGTTACGGGCCGAACACTGAAGCTTTCTTT	CASSYGPNTEAFF
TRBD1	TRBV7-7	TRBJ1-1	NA	TGTGCTAGCAGCTCCTCCCCAGGGGGCCACACTGAAGCTTTCTTT	CASSSSPGGHTEAFF
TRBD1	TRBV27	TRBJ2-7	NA	TGTGCCAGCAGTTTAAGACAGGGTTACGAGCAGTACTTC	CASSLRQGYEQYF
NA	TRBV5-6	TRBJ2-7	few	TGTGCCAGCAGTCATACAGGTTTCGAGCAGTACTTC	CASSHTGFEQYF